Shown below are 3 T cell receptor beta chains from a single sample sequenced in a study of Ad26.COV2.S vaccination and SARS-CoV-2 variants. Produced via immunoSEQ multiplex PCR; TCRdb's table is partial and in-frame only. The sample contains approximately 420,000 clones, roughly 90% of which appear only once. Documented treatment: about 20 received Ad26.COV2.S at low or high dose, single or two shots; about 5 received placebo; per-sample allocation not given. Specimen acquisition occurred on day 63 following the initial vaccine or placebo injection. Specimen: peripheral blood, collected in a trial of Ad26.COV2.S vaccine versus placebo. These receptors originate from a person between 18 and 60 years old who received the Ad26.COV2.S COVID-19 vaccine or a placebo.

This rearrangement joins TRBV15 to TRBJ2-7; either TRBD1 or TRBD2 may fit D (5 bases each). Germline CDR1 reads LNHNV; CDR2 reads YYDKDF (reference sequence). This CDR3 spans 13 amino acids. The V and J ends lost 6 bases and 5 bases respectively, with 14 bases between them. The CDR3 DNA is TGTGCCACCAGAGGGACCCCCGGCAACGAGCAGTACTTC. Translation gives CATRGTPGNEQYF.

This sequence joins TRBV5-4 and TRBJ2-1; D is possibly TRBD2 (6 bases). Per the germline V gene, CDR1 is SGHNT and CDR2 is YYREEE (reference sequence). Trimming left V 0 bases short and J 4 bases short, with 11 bases between. This CDR3 is 15 amino acids long. CDR3 amino acids: CASSLGQGLYNEQFF. CDR3 coding DNA: TGTGCCAGCAGCTTGGGGCAGGGACTTTACAATGAGCAGTTCTTC.

This clone has a single count. The chain combines TRBV7-6 with TRBJ2-3, with D unresolved. CDR3 length: 13 amino acids. Per germline, CDR1 SGHVS and CDR2 FNYEAQ. The germline V and J ends were trimmed by 0 bases and 4 bases, with 5 bases remaining between them. The CDR3 DNA sequence: TGTGCCAGCAGCTTAGCCCTATCAGATACGCAGTATTTT. It codes for CASSLALSDTQYF.